The 21 T cell receptor beta chains reported below all come from one sample, sequenced in a study of identical twins. TCRdb independently ran MiXCR on the 5' RACE reads; one entry per CDR3 protein. The table lists roughly 710,000 distinct CDR3 sequences, over 5% of them singletons. Specimen: naive T cells sorted from blood. These receptors were taken from a man aged 18 to 29 in good health.

This clonotype was counted only a few times. The rearrangement uses TRBV4-1 and TRBJ2-6, with D possibly being TRBD2 (5 bases). The CDR3 extends over 16 amino acids. V lost 0 bases and J lost 2, with 8 bases in between. Looked up from germline, CDR1 is MGHRA and CDR2 is YSYEKL. The CDR3 sequence is CASSQESGTGANVLTF. The CDR3 DNA follows: TGCGCCAGCAGCCAAGAATCGGGGACTGGGGCCAACGTCCTGACTTTC.

The rearrangement joins TRBV7-2 to TRBJ2-3; 10 positions match TRBD2. The germline CDR1 and CDR2 sequences are SGHTA and FQGNSA. V lost 3 bases and J lost 1; bases outside the gene matches: 4. The CDR3 sequence is 16 residues long. CDR3 coding DNA: TGTGCCAGCAGCTTTCTAGCGGGAGCAGGCACAGATACGCAGTATTTT. It translates to CASSFLAGAGTDTQYF.

This clonotype was observed many times. This chain joins TRBV4-3 and TRBJ2-7; 10 bases line up with TRBD1. The CDR3 runs to 13 residues. The V segment lost 4 bases and the J segment 3 bases; nucleotides outside the gene matches: 0. Germline V gene sequence: CDR1 LGHNA, CDR2 YSLEER. CDR3 sequence: CASSRDRGYEQYF. In DNA, the CDR3 is TGCGCCAGCAGCCGGGACAGGGGCTACGAGCAGTACTTC.

This clonotype was seen more than once but under ten times. V gene TRBV11-1 combines with J gene TRBJ2-1; D remains ambiguous. Trimming left V 5 bases short and J 0 bases short, with 14 bases between. The CDR3 is 16 amino acids. Looked up from germline, CDR1 is SGHAT and CDR2 is FQDESV (reference sequence). The CDR3 nucleotides are TGTGCCAGCAGCCCCCCCCCGGTGAGCTCCTACAATGAGCAGTTCTTC. Amino acids: CASSPPPVSSYNEQFF. Variable domain in full (rest from reference TRBV11-1 and TRBJ2-1): EAEVAQSPRYKITEKSQAVAFWCDPISGHATLYWYRQILGQGPELLVQFQDESVVDDSQLPKDRFSAERLKGVDSTLKIQPAELGDSAMYLCASSPPPVSSYNEQFFGPGTRLTVL.

With respect to this clonotype: Being one base from a much bigger clone, this may be a read error. The rearrangement links TRBV10-1 to TRBJ2-1; no definite D call. This CDR3 is 13 amino acids long. CDR1 is WNHNN and CDR2 is SYGVQD in the germline V gene (reference sequence). The CDR3 DNA reads as TGCACCAGCAGCAATGGACGGGACAATGAGCAGTTCTTC. Translation: CTSSNGRDNEQFF.

This clonotype appeared many times. This chain joins TRBV12-3 or TRBV12-4 and TRBJ2-2; D is unresolved. This CDR3 is 12 amino acids long. The V end lost 4 bases, the J end lost 4 bases, and 4 bases lay between the germline ends. This CDR3 reads CASSWVTGELFF. The CDR3 DNA reads as TGTGCCAGCAGTTGGGTCACCGGGGAGCTGTTTTTT.

This clonotype appeared many times. This chain uses TRBV9 with TRBJ1-1; D is ambiguous. This CDR3 has 13 residues. Looked up from germline, CDR1 is SGDLS and CDR2 is YYNGEE. Trimming took 4 bases from V and 0 from J, leaving 7 bases between them. The CDR3 sequence is CASSPRMNTEAFF. For the CDR3, the DNA is TGTGCCAGCAGCCCCCGAATGAACACTGAAGCTTTCTTT. Together with reference TRBV9 and TRBJ1-1, the CDR3 gives the full variable domain: DSGVTQTPKHLITATGQRVTLRCSPRSGDLSVYWYQQSLDQGLQFLIQYYNGEERAKGNILERFSAQQFPDLHSELNLSSLELGDSALYFCASSPRMNTEAFFGQGTRLTVV.

This clonotype occurred a few times. The chain recombines TRBV25-1 with TRBJ2-5, with D perhaps TRBD2 (6 bases). CDR1 and CDR2 (germline): MGHDK, SYGVNS. The length of the CDR3 is 15 residues. Trimming shortened V by 5 bases and J by 4 bases, and 17 bases separated the two germline ends. The DNA of the CDR3 is TGTGCCAGCAGTCCAGGACGGGGGTTCGGAGAGACCCAGTACTTC. It translates to CASSPGRGFGETQYF.

This clonotype showed up just a few times. This chain joins TRBV19 and TRBJ2-5; D gene ambiguous. This CDR3 comprises 12 residues. Trimming left V 2 bases short and J 5 bases short, with 6 bases between. Germline loops: CDR1 LNHDA, CDR2 SQIVND (reference sequence). CDR3 sequence (DNA): TGTGCCAGTAGTATACAAGGCGAGACCCAGTACTTC. This gives the protein CASSIQGETQYF.

The chain joins TRBV3-1 to TRBJ2-3; no reliable D call. Germline V lookup: CDR1 LGHDT, CDR2 YNNKEL (reference sequence). The CDR3 is 16 residues long. The ends were cut back, 0 bases at V and 0 bases at J, with 10 bases in the middle. The CDR3 DNA reads TGTGCCAGCAGCCAAGATCCCGGCCCTAGCACAGATACGCAGTATTTT. Its protein is CASSQDPGPSTDTQYF.

This clonotype was picked up a small number of times. The chain is built from TRBV20-1 and TRBJ2-1; a possible D gene is TRBD2 (6 bases). Trimming took off 3 bases at V and 6 bases at J, with 21 bases between the two ends. The CDR3 contains 16 residues. Germline loops: CDR1 DFQATT, CDR2 SNEGSKA (reference sequence). The CDR3, as DNA: TGCAGTGCTAGCCTGACTTTAGCGGAAGAATTCAATGAGCAGTTCTTC. Its translation: CSASLTLAEEFNEQFF.

This clonotype showed up many times. The V call is TRBV29-1, the J call TRBJ2-1, with D possibly matching TRBD2 (6 bases). The CDR3 totals 13 residues. The germline CDR1 and CDR2 sequences are SQVTM and ANQGSEA. V shed 1 base and J shed 6 bases, with 10 bases lying between them. CDR3 sequence: CSVEATSLNEQFF. CDR3 nucleotides: TGCAGCGTTGAAGCCACTAGCCTCAATGAGCAGTTCTTC.

In its sample, this clonotype was seen many times. The V gene is TRBV7-8, the J gene TRBJ2-1; no firm D call. Germline assignment: CDR1 SGHVS and CDR2 FQNEAQ. The length of the CDR3 is 13 residues. Between the trimmed V and J ends, which lost 0 bases and 10 bases, there was a span of 10 bases. CDR3 residues: CASSLALGDEQFF. CDR3 in DNA: TGTGCCAGCAGCTTAGCTTTAGGCGACGAGCAGTTCTTC.

Only a few counts were recorded for this clonotype. V gene TRBV11-2 combines with J gene TRBJ2-7; D is ambiguous. This CDR3 region has 15 residues. V was clipped by 7 bases and J by 7 bases, with 23 bases between them. CDR1 and CDR2 (germline): SGHAT, FQNNGV. This chain's CDR3 is CASTYSTTSLEEQYV. In DNA, the CDR3 is TGTGCCAGCACCTACTCCACGACTTCCCTTGAAGAGCAGTACGTC.

This clonotype came up a few times. V is TRBV11-2 and J is TRBJ2-1; 9 positions agree with TRBD2. Germline CDR1 and CDR2: SGHAT and FQNNGV. The CDR3 runs to 16 residues. V was pared by 5 bases and J by 3 bases, with 8 bases of the junction left unmatched. CDR3 amino acids: CASSRSAGGLYNEQFF. Here the CDR3 DNA reads TGTGCCAGCAGCCGCAGTGCGGGAGGGCTCTACAATGAGCAGTTCTTC.

This clonotype was found a few times. Written as DNA, the CDR3 is TGCGCCAGCATTCCAGGGCCTGAGACCTACAATGAGCAGTTCTTC. It specifies CASIPGPETYNEQFF. The chain joins TRBV5-1 to TRBJ2-1, with a possible D match to TRBD1 (5 bases). CDR3 length equals 15 residues. The V end was cut by 6 bases, the J end by 2 bases, with 15 bases between. Looked up from germline, CDR1 is SGHRS and CDR2 is YFSETQ.

V usage is TRBV7-9 and J usage is TRBJ2-5; D is unresolved. Germline CDR1 reads SEHNR; CDR2 reads FQNEAQ (reference sequence). The CDR3 contains 14 residues. V was cut by 5 bases and J by 0 bases, with 10 bases left in between. CDR3 DNA sequence: TGTGCCAGCAGCGAAACAGTAGACCAAGAGACCCAGTACTTC. This sequence encodes CASSETVDQETQYF.

This clonotype was counted ten times or more. The chain uses TRBV9 and TRBJ1-2, with a tentative D call TRBD1 (6 bases). The CDR3 has 12 residues. CDR1 is SGDLS, CDR2 YYNGEE, per germline. The V and J ends lost 5 bases and 7 bases respectively, with 12 bases between them. The CDR3 reads CASSITGFGYTF. In DNA form, the CDR3 reads TGTGCCAGCAGTATAACAGGGTTTGGCTACACCTTC. Together with reference TRBV9 and TRBJ1-2, the CDR3 gives the full variable domain: DSGVTQTPKHLITATGQRVTLRCSPRSGDLSVYWYQQSLDQGLQFLIQYYNGEERAKGNILERFSAQQFPDLHSELNLSSLELGDSALYFCASSITGFGYTFGSGTRLTVV.

This clonotype has more than one count but fewer than ten. The CDR3 here is CASSFNWIQARTYEQYF. DNA for the CDR3: TGTGCCAGCAGCTTTAATTGGATCCAGGCCAGGACCTACGAGCAGTACTTC. The chain couples TRBV7-9 to TRBJ2-7, with D unresolved. CDR3 size: 17 residues. The V gene's germline CDR1 is SEHNR and CDR2 FQNEAQ (reference sequence). V gave up 3 bases and J gave up 2 bases, with 20 bases separating them. Filled out from reference TRBV7-9 and TRBJ2-7, the complete variable domain reads DTGVSQNPRHKITKRGQNVTFRCDPISEHNRLYWYRQTLGQGPEFLTYFQNEAQLEKSRLLSDRFSAERPKGSFSTLEIQRTEQGDSAMYLCASSFNWIQARTYEQYFGPGTRLTVT.

This clonotype was recorded many times. V usage is TRBV12-3 or TRBV12-4 and J usage is TRBJ1-2; D is perhaps TRBD1 (6 bases). V dropped 3 bases and J dropped 4 bases, with 9 bases sitting between them. The CDR3 runs to 13 residues. The CDR3 DNA reads as TGTGCCAGCAGTTTCGGCAGGGGCTATGGCTACACCTTC. Amino acids: CASSFGRGYGYTF.

In this sample, this clonotype turned up many times. The chain carries TRBV20-1 and TRBJ2-3; no clear D gene. There are 15 residues in the CDR3. Trimming pared 0 bases from V and 0 bases from J, leaving 10 bases between. Germline V gene sequence: CDR1 DFQATT, CDR2 SNEGSKA (reference sequence). CDR3 DNA sequence: TGCAGTGCTAGAGATCCTAGAAGAAGCACAGATACGCAGTATTTT. Translation: CSARDPRRSTDTQYF.